Listed here are 15 T cell receptor beta chains from one sample, sequenced in a study of shared clonotypes between healthy human individuals. Using immunoSEQ multiplex PCR, the repertoire was profiled, and TCRdb retains in-frame clones only, with some absent. The table has under 600,000 clones, about 79% seen once; the top ten hold around 12%. Sample: PBMCs. All receptors come from a woman aged 40-49 years in good health. Some clones in this sample may be carry-over from other donors' samples.

The rearrangement joins TRBV4-3 to TRBJ2-7, with D uncertain. V was shortened by 4 bases and J by 5 bases, with 18 bases between the two germline ends. Germline V lookup: CDR1 LGHNA, CDR2 YSLEER. CDR3 length: 15 residues. The DNA of the CDR3 is TGCGCCAGCAGCCTAAGTGTTAGGACGTTAGACGAGCAGTACTTC. It codes for CASSLSVRTLDEQYF.

The rearrangement links TRBV7-9 to TRBJ2-7; 9 bases agree with TRBD1. In germline, CDR1 is SEHNR, CDR2 FQNEAQ (reference sequence). With 5 bases clipped from V and 4 bases from J, the junction kept 12 bases outside the gene matches. The CDR3 extends over 16 amino acids. This CDR3 is CASSAPGTGLFYEQYF. CDR3 bases: TGTGCCAGCAGCGCCCCAGGGACAGGGTTATTTTACGAGCAGTACTTC.

This chain connects TRBV30 to TRBJ2-7; 8 bases fit TRBD2. V dropped 0 bases and J dropped 7; count of bases not matched to a gene: 5. This CDR3 comprises 13 residues. The germline gives CDR1 GTSNPN, CDR2 SVGIG (reference sequence). The CDR3, as DNA: TGTGCCTGGAGTGTAAGCGGGAGAACGGAGCAGTACTTC. Translated, it gives CAWSVSGRTEQYF.

V gene TRBV27 combines with J gene TRBJ1-2, with D possibly TRBD1 on 5 matching bases. Per germline, CDR1 MNHEY and CDR2 SMNVEV (reference sequence). The V and J ends lost 7 bases and 7 bases respectively, with 19 bases between them. The CDR3 totals 14 residues. CDR3 nucleotide sequence: TGTGCCAGCACCCAAAATGGGGGGGAGACTGGCTACACCTTC. Protein product: CASTQNGGETGYTF.

The CDR3 bases are TGTGCCAGCAGTACTAGCGGGAGTAACACCGGGGAGCTGTTTTTT. This gives the protein CASSTSGSNTGELFF. The V gene is TRBV2, the J gene TRBJ2-2; 11 positions match TRBD2. This CDR3 contains 15 residues. With 5 bases clipped from V and 2 bases from J, the junction kept 1 base outside the gene matches. Germline CDR1 and CDR2: SNHLY and FYNNEI. Using reference TRBV2 and TRBJ2-2 for the parts outside the CDR3, the full variable domain is EPEVTQTPSHQVTQMGQEVILRCVPISNHLYFYWYRQILGQKVEFLVSFYNNEISEKSEIFDDQFSVERPDGSNFTLKIRSTKLEDSAMYFCASSTSGSNTGELFFGEGSRLTVL.

This chain uses TRBV7-2 with TRBJ2-3, with 10 bases matching TRBD2. Germline trimming cut 0 bases from V and 7 bases from J; bases unmatched to any gene: 10. The CDR3 covers 17 residues. Germline CDR1 and CDR2: SGHTA and FQGNSA. The DNA for the CDR3 is TGTGCCAGCAGCTTAGCGCCGATCACTAGCGGGGAGAATACGCAGTATTTT. Encoded protein: CASSLAPITSGENTQYF.

This clone was found a few times. V is TRBV14 and J is TRBJ2-7, with 7 bases aligning to TRBD2. V was pared by 0 bases and J by 5 bases, with 7 bases of the junction left unmatched. The CDR3 spans 15 residues. From germline, CDR1 is SGHDN and CDR2 FVKESK. As DNA, the CDR3 is TGTGCCAGCAGCCAAGATAGGCGGGAGTACGACGAGCAGTACTTC. It yields the protein CASSQDRREYDEQYF.

J is TRBJ2-7 and V is TRBV28; no clear D. Germline V gene sequence: CDR1 MDHEN, CDR2 SYDVKM. V lost 3 bases, J lost 0 bases, and 12 bases lay in between. There are 15 residues in the CDR3. The DNA for the CDR3 is TGTGCCAGCAGTTTTCCTGACTCGAACTCCTACGAGCAGTACTTC. The encoded protein is CASSFPDSNSYEQYF.

The chain uses TRBV30 and TRBJ2-5; tentatively, D is TRBD1 or TRBD2 (5 bases each). The V and J ends lost 0 bases and 5 bases respectively, with 13 bases between them. The CDR3 covers 14 residues. From germline, CDR1 is GTSNPN and CDR2 SVGIG (reference sequence). This chain's CDR3 is CAWSVSGRGETQYF. The CDR3 DNA is TGTGCCTGGAGTGTATCAGGGAGAGGGGAGACCCAGTACTTC.

The chain carries TRBV2 and TRBJ2-5; 7 bases match TRBD2. J gave up 2 bases and V 4 bases, and 4 bases lay outside the gene matches. There are 14 residues in the CDR3. Germline-derived CDR1 and CDR2 are SNHLY and FYNNEI. CDR3 amino acids: CASSGRLAQETQYF. The CDR3, as DNA: TGTGCCAGCAGTGGGAGACTAGCACAAGAGACCCAGTACTTC.

V gene TRBV7-2 combines with J gene TRBJ2-5; 7 bases map to TRBD1. Germline values: CDR1 SGHTA, CDR2 FQGNSA. With 4 bases clipped from V and 5 bases from J, the junction kept 7 bases outside the gene matches. CDR3 length: 14 amino acids. CDR3 protein: CASSSRQGVETQYF. Written as DNA, the CDR3 is TGTGCCAGCAGCTCCCGCCAGGGGGTTGAGACCCAGTACTTC.

The J gene is TRBJ1-1, the V gene TRBV7-2; D call uncertain. The germline gives CDR1 SGHTA, CDR2 FQGNSA. The CDR3 length is 14 residues. The V gene lost 5 bases and the J gene lost 5 bases, with 15 bases spanning the gap. CDR3 in amino acids: CASSLLAGRTEAFF. The CDR3 DNA reads TGTGCCAGCAGCCTACTAGCGGGCAGAACTGAAGCTTTCTTT.

Comments on this clone: Other DNA sequences in this specimen translate into the identical CDR3. This rearrangement joins TRBV2 to TRBJ1-3; D gene unclear. This CDR3 contains 14 residues. The V gene's germline CDR1 is SNHLY and CDR2 FYNNEI. Trimming pared 3 bases from V and 1 base from J, leaving 7 bases between. CDR3 sequence (DNA): TGTGCCAGCAGTGAGAGTAGTTCTGGAAACACCATATATTTT. The encoded protein is CASSESSSGNTIYF.

This clone showed up just a few times. J is TRBJ2-5 and V is TRBV15, with D hard to call. There are 16 residues in the CDR3. Germline CDR1 LNHNV, CDR2 YYDKDF (reference sequence). Trimming shortened V by 0 bases and J by 5 bases, and 16 bases separated the two germline ends. The CDR3 nucleotides are TGTGCCACCAGCAGAGATAATCTAGTGGCAGAGGAGACCCAGTACTTC. This translates into CATSRDNLVAEETQYF.

This clone has more than one count but fewer than ten. V and J are TRBV4-1 and TRBJ2-5; the match to TRBD1 covers 10 bases. CDR3 size: 15 residues. The J segment lost 4 bases and the V segment lost 5 bases, leaving 7 bases of the junction unmatched. Germline assignment: CDR1 MGHRA and CDR2 YSYEKL. The CDR3 sequence is CASSAWTGGVETQYF. The CDR3 DNA is TGCGCCAGCAGCGCCTGGACAGGGGGGGTAGAGACCCAGTACTTC.